The clone carrying this T cell receptor (beta chain) came up a few times. Germline V gives CDR1 LGHDT, CDR2 YNNKEL (reference sequence). V lost 0 bases, J lost 7 bases, and 19 bases lay in between. The CDR3 totals 16 residues. TCRdb re-called the 5' RACE reads through MiXCR, storing one row per CDR3 protein. Counted here are under 350,000 distinct CDR3 sequences, around 9.7% occurring once; the ten biggest clones make up 6% to 8.5%. The record originates from a study of identical twins. Healthy Caucasians made up all donors. These data are also associated with another study on yellow fever vaccine responses in identical twins.

Input material: CD8+ T cells sorted from blood. The chain couples TRBV3-1 to TRBJ2-7, with no clear D. The sequence came from a woman aged 18-29 years in good health. The CDR3 nucleotides are TGTGCCAGCAGCCAAGATTTAGGCCATAAAGTCTCGGAGCAGTACTTC. It codes for CASSQDLGHKVSEQYF.